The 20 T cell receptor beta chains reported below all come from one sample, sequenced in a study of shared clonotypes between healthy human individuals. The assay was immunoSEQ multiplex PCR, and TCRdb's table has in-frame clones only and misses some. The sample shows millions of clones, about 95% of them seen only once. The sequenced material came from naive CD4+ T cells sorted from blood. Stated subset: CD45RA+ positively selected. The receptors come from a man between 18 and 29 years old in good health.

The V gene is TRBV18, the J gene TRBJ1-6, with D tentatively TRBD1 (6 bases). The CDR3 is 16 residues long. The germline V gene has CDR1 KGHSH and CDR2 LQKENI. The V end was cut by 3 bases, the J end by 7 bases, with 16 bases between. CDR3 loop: CASSPTVDRQNSPLHF. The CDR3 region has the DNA TGTGCCAGCTCACCGACTGTTGACAGGCAAAATTCACCCCTCCACTTT.

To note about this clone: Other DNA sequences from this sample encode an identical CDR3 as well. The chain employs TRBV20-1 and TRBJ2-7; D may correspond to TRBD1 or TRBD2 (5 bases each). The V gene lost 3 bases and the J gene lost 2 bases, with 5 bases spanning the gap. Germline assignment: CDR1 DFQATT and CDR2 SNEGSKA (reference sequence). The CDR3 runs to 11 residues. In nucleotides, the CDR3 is TGCAGTGCTAGGGGACCCTACGAGCAGTACTTC. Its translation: CSARGPYEQYF.

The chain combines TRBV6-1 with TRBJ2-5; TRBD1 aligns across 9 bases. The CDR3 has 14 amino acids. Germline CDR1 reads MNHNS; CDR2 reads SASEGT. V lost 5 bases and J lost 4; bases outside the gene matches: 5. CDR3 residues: CASSFNRGRETQYF. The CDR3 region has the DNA TGTGCCAGCAGTTTTAACAGGGGGCGAGAGACCCAGTACTTC.

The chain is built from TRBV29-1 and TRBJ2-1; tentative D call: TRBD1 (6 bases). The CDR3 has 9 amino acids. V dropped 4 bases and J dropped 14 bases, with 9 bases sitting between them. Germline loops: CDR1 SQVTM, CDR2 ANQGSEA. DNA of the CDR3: TGCAGCGTTGGACAGGCAAAGTTCTTC. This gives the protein CSVGQAKFF.

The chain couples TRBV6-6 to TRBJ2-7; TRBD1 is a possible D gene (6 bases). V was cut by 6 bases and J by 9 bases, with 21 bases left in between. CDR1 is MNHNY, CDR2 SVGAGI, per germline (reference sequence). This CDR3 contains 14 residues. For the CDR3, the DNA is TGTGCCAGCAGAGCCCAAGACAGGTTCCTGGGGCAGTACTTC. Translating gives CASRAQDRFLGQYF.

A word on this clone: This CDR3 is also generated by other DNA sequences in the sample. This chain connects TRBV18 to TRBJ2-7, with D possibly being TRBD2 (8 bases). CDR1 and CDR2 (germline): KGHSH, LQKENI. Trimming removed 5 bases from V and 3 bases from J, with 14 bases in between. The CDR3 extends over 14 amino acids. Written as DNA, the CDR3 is TGTGCCAGCTCATCGACAGGGACTAGCTACGAGCAGTACTTC. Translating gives CASSSTGTSYEQYF. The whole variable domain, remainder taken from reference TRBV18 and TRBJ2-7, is NAGVMQNPRHLVRRRGQEARLRCSPMKGHSHVYWYRQLPEEGLKFMVYLQKENIIDESGMPKERFSAEFPKEGPSILRIQQVVRGDSAAYFCASSSTGTSYEQYFGPGTRLTVT.

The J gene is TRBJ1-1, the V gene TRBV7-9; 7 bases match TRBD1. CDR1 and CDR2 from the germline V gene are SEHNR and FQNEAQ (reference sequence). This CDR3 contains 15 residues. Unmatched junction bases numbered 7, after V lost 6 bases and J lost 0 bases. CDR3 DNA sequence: TGTGCCAGCAGTAAGCCGGGACAGATGAACACTGAAGCTTTCTTT. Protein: CASSKPGQMNTEAFF. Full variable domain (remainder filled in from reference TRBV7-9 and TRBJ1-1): DTGVSQNPRHKITKRGQNVTFRCDPISEHNRLYWYRQTLGQGPEFLTYFQNEAQLEKSRLLSDRFSAERPKGSFSTLEIQRTEQGDSAMYLCASSKPGQMNTEAFFGQGTRLTVV.

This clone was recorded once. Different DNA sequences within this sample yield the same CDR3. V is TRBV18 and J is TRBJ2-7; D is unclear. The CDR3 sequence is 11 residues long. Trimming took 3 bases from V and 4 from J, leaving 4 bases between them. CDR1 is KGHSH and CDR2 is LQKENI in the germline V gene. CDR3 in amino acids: CASSPGYEQYF. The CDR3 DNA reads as TGTGCCAGCTCACCGGGTTACGAGCAGTACTTC. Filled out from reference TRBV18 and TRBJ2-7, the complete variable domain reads NAGVMQNPRHLVRRRGQEARLRCSPMKGHSHVYWYRQLPEEGLKFMVYLQKENIIDESGMPKERFSAEFPKEGPSILRIQQVVRGDSAAYFCASSPGYEQYFGPGTRLTVT.

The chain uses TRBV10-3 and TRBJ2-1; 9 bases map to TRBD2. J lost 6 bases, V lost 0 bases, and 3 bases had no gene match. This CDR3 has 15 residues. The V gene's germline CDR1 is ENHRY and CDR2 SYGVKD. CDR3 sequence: CAISESGTSSNEQFF. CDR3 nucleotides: TGTGCCATCAGTGAGTCTGGGACTAGCTCCAATGAGCAGTTCTTC.

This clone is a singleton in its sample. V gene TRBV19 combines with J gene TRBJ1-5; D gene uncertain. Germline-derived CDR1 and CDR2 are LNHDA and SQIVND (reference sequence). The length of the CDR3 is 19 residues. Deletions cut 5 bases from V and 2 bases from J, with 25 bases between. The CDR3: CASSVFGGRWSNGNQPQHF. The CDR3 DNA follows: TGTGCCAGTAGTGTCTTTGGAGGGAGGTGGTCCAATGGCAATCAGCCCCAGCATTTT. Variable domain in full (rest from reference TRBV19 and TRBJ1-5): DGGITQSPKYLFRKEGQNVTLSCEQNLNHDAMYWYRQDPGQGLRLIYYSQIVNDFQKGDIAEGYSVSREKKESFPLTVTSAQKNPTAFYLCASSVFGGRWSNGNQPQHFGDGTRLSIL.

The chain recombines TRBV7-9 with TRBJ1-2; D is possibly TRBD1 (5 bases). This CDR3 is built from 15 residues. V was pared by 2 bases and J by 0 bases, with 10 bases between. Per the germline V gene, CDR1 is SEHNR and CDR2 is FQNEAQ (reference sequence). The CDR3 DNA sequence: TGTGCCAGCAGCTTAATAAAGGGGACTAACTATGGCTACACCTTC. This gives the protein CASSLIKGTNYGYTF.

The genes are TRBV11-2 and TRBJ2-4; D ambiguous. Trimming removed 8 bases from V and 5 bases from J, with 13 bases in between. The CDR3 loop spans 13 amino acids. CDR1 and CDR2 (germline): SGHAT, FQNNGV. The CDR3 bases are TGTGCCAGCGGGAATAGGGTGGAAAACATTCAGTACTTC. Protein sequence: CASGNRVENIQYF.

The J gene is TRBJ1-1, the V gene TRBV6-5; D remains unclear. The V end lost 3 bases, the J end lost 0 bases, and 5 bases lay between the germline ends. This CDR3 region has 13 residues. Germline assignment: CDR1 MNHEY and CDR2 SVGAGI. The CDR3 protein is CASSYILNTEAFF. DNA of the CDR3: TGTGCCAGCAGTTATATCTTGAACACTGAAGCTTTCTTT.

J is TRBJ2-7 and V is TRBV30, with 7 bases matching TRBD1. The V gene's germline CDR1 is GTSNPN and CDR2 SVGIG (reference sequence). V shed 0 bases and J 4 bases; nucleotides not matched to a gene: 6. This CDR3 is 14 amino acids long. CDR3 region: CAWSVPGTAYEQYF. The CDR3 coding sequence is TGTGCCTGGAGTGTGCCCGGGACAGCATACGAGCAGTACTTC.

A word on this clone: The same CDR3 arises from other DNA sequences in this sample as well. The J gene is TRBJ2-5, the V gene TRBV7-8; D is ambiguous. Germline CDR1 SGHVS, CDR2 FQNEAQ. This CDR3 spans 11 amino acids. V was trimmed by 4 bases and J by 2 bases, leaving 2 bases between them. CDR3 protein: CASSSQETQYF. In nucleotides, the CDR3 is TGTGCCAGCAGCTCGCAAGAGACCCAGTACTTC.

As DNA, the CDR3 is TGTGCCAGCAGCTTGGCCTCTGGGACTAGCGGGCACAATGAGCAGTTCTTC. Translated: CASSLASGTSGHNEQFF. This rearrangement joins TRBV5-4 to TRBJ2-1; 12 bases are shared with TRBD2. Germline CDR1 and CDR2: SGHNT and YYREEE (reference sequence). The CDR3 contains 17 residues. The J segment lost 5 bases and the V segment lost 0 bases, leaving 6 bases of the junction unmatched.

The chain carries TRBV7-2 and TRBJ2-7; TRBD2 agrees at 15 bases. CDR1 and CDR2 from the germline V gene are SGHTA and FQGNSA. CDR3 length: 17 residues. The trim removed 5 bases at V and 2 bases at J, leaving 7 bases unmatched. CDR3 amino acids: CASSRGLAGGPTYEQYF. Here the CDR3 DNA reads TGTGCCAGCAGCCGAGGACTAGCGGGAGGGCCGACCTACGAGCAGTACTTC.

CDR3 bases: TGTGCCAGCACCAGAGGGACAGGTGGAGTCTATAGCAATCAGCCCCAGCATTTT. Amino acid sequence: CASTRGTGGVYSNQPQHF. The chain is built from TRBV6-4 and TRBJ1-5; TRBD1 aligns across 8 bases. V gave up 7 bases and J gave up 0 bases; unmatched junction bases: 14. This CDR3 has 18 residues. Germline V gene lookup returns CDR1 MRHNA and CDR2 SNTAGT.

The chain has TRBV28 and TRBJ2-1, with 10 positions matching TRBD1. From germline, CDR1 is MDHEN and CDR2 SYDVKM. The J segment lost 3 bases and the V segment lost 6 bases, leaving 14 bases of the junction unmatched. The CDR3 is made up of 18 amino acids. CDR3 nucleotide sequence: TGTGCCAGCAGATCCCGGAAACCGGGACAGGGGTACTACAATGAGCAGTTCTTC. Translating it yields CASRSRKPGQGYYNEQFF.

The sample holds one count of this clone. The CDR3 sequence: CASSTWDSSTGELFF. CDR3 DNA sequence: TGTGCCAGCAGCACCTGGGACAGCTCCACCGGGGAGCTGTTTTTT. The gene calls are TRBV11-3 and TRBJ2-2; 7 bases align to TRBD1. V lost 5 bases and J lost 4; bases outside the gene matches: 7. The CDR3 contains 15 residues. CDR1 is SGHNT, CDR2 YENEEA, per germline.